Below are 13 T cell receptor beta chains sequenced from a single sample in a study of T-cell reconstitution after alpha-beta-depleted transplantation in children. Preparation of the TCRbeta library involved a method that used unique molecular identifiers. TCRdb used MiXCR to reprocess the PCR reads, holding one entry per CDR3 protein. The profile shows 350,000 to 500,000 distinct CDR3 sequences, 43% of them singletons. The sequenced sample was PBMCs, obtained before TCRalphabeta/CD19-depleted stem cell transplant. These receptors originate from a girl aged 2-15 years with aplastic anemia, due to receive a stem cell transplant.

This clonotype was seen a handful of times. The V and J genes are TRBV20-1 and TRBJ2-3; TRBD1 matches 9 bases. The CDR3 has 16 amino acids. The germline V gene has CDR1 DFQATT and CDR2 SNEGSKA (reference sequence). The junction had 5 bases not matched to a gene; V was cut back by 0 bases and J by 1 base. CDR3 DNA sequence: TGCAGTGCTAGAGATGCCAACAGGGGGCGCACAGATACGCAGTATTTT. This sequence encodes CSARDANRGRTDTQYF.

This clonotype occurred many times. The chain uses TRBV6-1 and TRBJ1-4, with 8 positions matching TRBD1. Germline values: CDR1 MNHNS, CDR2 SASEGT. J gave up 7 bases and V 8 bases, and 9 bases lay outside the gene matches. The CDR3 extends over 14 amino acids. For the CDR3, the DNA is TGTGCCAGCGGGTTGGGACAGGAGTTTGAAAAACTGTTTTTT. Translated, it gives CASGLGQEFEKLFF.

For this clonotype: With a much larger clone just one base away, this may be a read error. The V call is TRBV7-9, the J call TRBJ2-7, with D possibly matching TRBD1 (5 bases). V was trimmed by 5 bases and J by 3 bases, leaving 8 bases between them. CDR3 length: 12 residues. CDR1 is SEHNR and CDR2 is FQNEAQ in the germline V gene (reference sequence). The CDR3 sequence: CASSMQGYEQYF. CDR3 coding DNA: TGTGCCAGCAGCATGCAGGGCTACGAGCAGTACTTC.

This sequence joins TRBV5-1 and TRBJ2-5; no definite D call. The CDR3 sequence is 15 residues long. Germline V gene sequence: CDR1 SGHRS, CDR2 YFSETQ. V gave up 4 bases and J gave up 5 bases, with 18 bases separating them. The CDR3 coding sequence is TGCGCCAGCAGCCGTCGGGTGAATCTGGGGGAGACCCAGTACTTC. It yields the protein CASSRRVNLGETQYF. Combining the CDR3 with reference TRBV5-1 and TRBJ2-5 gives the whole variable domain KAGVTQTPRYLIKTRGQQVTLSCSPISGHRSVSWYQQTPGQGLQFLFEYFSETQRNKGNFPGRFSGRQFSNSRSEMNVSTLELGDSALYLCASSRRVNLGETQYFGPGTRLLVL.

There are a few counts of this clonotype. Relative to the germline gene, one junction end is altered; a read error may explain this. The chain joins TRBV5-1 to TRBJ2-3; TRBD2 agrees at 9 bases. The germline CDR1 and CDR2 sequences are SGHRS and YFSETQ. The CDR3 covers 15 residues. The CDR3 here is CASSLVAGAPDTQYF. CDR3 nucleotides: TGCGCCAGCAGTTTGGTAGCGGGAGCTCCCGATACGCAGTATTTT.

Regarding this clonotype: Relative to the germline gene, one junction end is altered; a read error may explain this. The chain couples TRBV10-3 to TRBJ1-2; no clear D. The CDR3 has 13 residues. Germline CDR1 ENHRY, CDR2 SYGVKD. The CDR3 DNA is TGTGCCATCAGTGCCGACGGCTACTATGGCTTCACCTTC. This sequence encodes CAISADGYYGFTF.

The J gene is TRBJ1-4, the V gene TRBV5-6, with D possibly matching TRBD1 (6 bases). V shed 1 base and J shed 5 bases, with 9 bases lying between them. Germline V gives CDR1 SGHDT, CDR2 YYEEEE. The CDR3 contains 14 residues. CDR3 residues: CASSLRGANEKLFF. The CDR3 DNA reads as TGTGCCAGCAGCTTGAGGGGGGCGAATGAAAAACTGTTTTTT.

The gene calls are TRBV7-6 and TRBJ2-5; D may match TRBD1 or TRBD2 (6 bases each). In germline, CDR1 is SGHVS, CDR2 FNYEAQ. The V gene lost 1 base and the J gene lost 5 bases, with 11 bases spanning the gap. The CDR3 runs to 14 residues. CDR3 DNA sequence: TGTGCCAGCAGCTTAGACGGGGGCGCGGAGACCCAGTACTTC. Protein product: CASSLDGGAETQYF.

This chain connects TRBV15 to TRBJ2-6, with unresolved D. V was shortened by 0 bases and J by 2 bases, with 8 bases between the two germline ends. CDR1 is LNHNV, CDR2 YYDKDF, per germline (reference sequence). The CDR3 is 16 residues long. CDR3 amino acids: CATSRDVGTGANVLTF. The CDR3, as DNA: TGTGCCACCAGCAGAGATGTGGGGACTGGGGCCAACGTCCTGACTTTC.

The chain is built from TRBV6-1 and TRBJ1-5; the D gene is possibly TRBD1 (6 bases). The CDR3 extends over 15 amino acids. V was trimmed by 6 bases and J by 2 bases, leaving 14 bases between them. Looked up from germline, CDR1 is MNHNS and CDR2 is SASEGT. CDR3 loop: CASRGGGWGNQPQHF. CDR3 bases: TGTGCCAGCAGAGGGGGGGGCTGGGGCAATCAGCCCCAGCATTTT.

V is TRBV6-1 and J is TRBJ2-7, with 11 bases that match TRBD2. Germline V CDR1 and CDR2: MNHNS, SASEGT. This CDR3 comprises 15 residues. V lost 5 bases and J lost 7; bases outside the gene matches: 10. The CDR3 DNA is TGTGCCAGCAGTCTCATAGCGGGAGGGCCACGGGAGCAGTACTTC. Amino acid sequence: CASSLIAGGPREQYF.

J is TRBJ1-2 and V is TRBV9, with D possibly TRBD1 on 6 matching bases. V lost 0 bases to trimming and J lost 8 bases, with 11 bases between them. Germline CDR1 is SGDLS and CDR2 is YYNGEE. The CDR3 covers 13 residues. The CDR3 loop is CASSVGGGAGYTF. CDR3 nucleotides: TGTGCCAGCAGCGTAGGTGGGGGGGCCGGCTACACCTTC.

This clonotype has ten or more counts. J is TRBJ1-6 and V is TRBV12-3 or TRBV12-4; unclear D gene. The CDR3 is 14 residues long. The V and J ends lost 6 bases and 9 bases respectively, with 15 bases between them. The DNA for the CDR3 is TGTGCCAGCAGACTCTCGGGGAAGGGTTCACCCCTCCACTTT. Residues: CASRLSGKGSPLHF.